This T cell receptor beta chain is from a study of T-cell reconstitution after alpha-beta-depleted transplantation in children. The V gene's germline CDR1 is MGHRA and CDR2 YSYEKL. The germline V and J ends were trimmed by 0 bases and 4 bases, with 10 bases remaining between them. The CDR3 spans 15 residues. The TCRbeta library was prepared with unique molecular identifiers. One entry per CDR3 protein, called by TCRdb with MiXCR from the PCR reads. The data contain a few hundred thousand distinct CDR3 sequences, around 7.1% of them singletons. Study results and caveats: After transplant, at about two months, alpha-beta T cells were reportedly derived from several hundred expanded graft clones. In some patients, recipient T cells and intrathymic progenitors surviving conditioning explained high day-60 diversity. Once a year had passed after transplant, T-cell counts and diversity came mostly from newly produced T cells.

This clonotype was found many times. Its cognate antigen is unknown. This specimen was peripheral blood, taken 360 days after TCRalphabeta/CD19-depleted stem cell transplant. This chain joins TRBV4-1 and TRBJ2-1; the D gene could be TRBD1 or TRBD2 (5 bases each). This receptor was obtained from a female patient between 2 and 15 years old who had a stem cell transplant for Fanconi anemia, so the T cells may come from the graft donor. In DNA, the CDR3 is TGCGCCAGCAGCCAAGAGGCGTGGGGGTACAATGAGCAGTTCTTC. Encoded protein: CASSQEAWGYNEQFF.